Given below is one T cell receptor beta chain in context. Repertoires were generated with immunoSEQ multiplex PCR, while TCRdb's copy carries only in-frame clones and drops some. The repertoire holds about 140,000 clones, with about 91% as singletons. The record originates from a study of blood T cell repertoires in COVID-19. CDR1 and CDR2 from the germline V gene are KGHDR and SFDVKD. The CDR3 is 16 residues long. The V gene end was trimmed by 5 bases and the J gene end by 7 bases; junction bases not matched to a gene: 9. V usage is TRBV24-1 and J usage is TRBJ2-1; 11 bases line up with TRBD2. Sequencing was done on a sample of peripheral blood. This receptor was identified in a human donor in a cohort sampled during active COVID-19. The CDR3 sequence: CATSATTSGDRNEQFF. The DNA of the CDR3 is TGTGCCACCAGTGCGACGACTAGCGGGGACAGGAATGAGCAGTTCTTC.